This T cell receptor beta chain stems from a study of blood T cell repertoires in COVID-19 (dated by TCRdb to the early 2020s). Broadly, across the study: The collaborator samples originated in the United States, Italy and Spain and spanned the acute and convalescent phases of COVID-19. The material from the prospective study consisted of cDNA or gDNA derived from T cells, B-cell-depleted T cells, or PBMCs. The dataset comprised deeply sampled blood TCRbeta repertoires from subjects exposed to, actively infected with, or recovered from COVID-19. The repertoires were released in a freely available public database intended as a resource for research on the immune response to SARS-CoV-2. The samples were drawn from two sources: the first 160 participants of the ongoing ImmuneRACE study, and over 950 subjects contributed by 6 global collaborators. Sample metadata almost always included a de-identified subject ID, COVID-19 status, age in years and sex. Where HLA class I and class II types were available, the types were taken from metadata supplied by the sample provider, not from assay-based typing.

V drops 4 bases and J drops 3 bases, leaving 12 bases in between. The cysteine opens and the phenylalanine closes a CDR3 of 14 amino acids. CDR3 DNA only is kept here, 42 bases in frame from base 1. CDR1 SNHLY and CDR2 FYNNEI were looked up in the germline V gene. TCRbeta CDR3 regions were amplified from genomic DNA using the immunoSEQ Assay, a bias-controlled multiplex PCR. The authors' analysis ran thus. Within the assay, amplification of reference gene primers was used to estimate how many nucleated cells each sample contained. Sequence reads were collapsed and filtered to measure the absolute abundance of every unique TCRbeta CDR3 rearrangement. For each sample, productive Simpson clonality was calculated as the square root of Simpson's diversity index over productive rearrangements. This immuneACCESS table, as held by TCRdb, lists in-frame sequences with V and J called but not all clones. Of the missing ones, under half trace to an unresolved V gene in checked studies; the others have no known cause. V and J calls plus clone size are reproduced from that table; the DNA served to infer D and trimming. In this sample the table shows roughly 150,000 clones, more than 65% of which occur a single time. The ten largest clones represent approximately 7.6% of the sample.

One collaborating source in Seattle enrolled patients during active infection and followed them longitudinally through the course of disease. Whole blood was collected in K2EDTA tubes by collaborating institutions according to the institutions' own protocols. For TCRbeta analysis, collaborators shipped samples as frozen whole blood, isolated PBMCs, or DNA extracted from either of those sample types. Study-level results and caveats: How much clinical and demographic metadata was included differed by source and by participant, and the metadata was provided uncurated.

Concerning this clone: The antigen this receptor binds is unknown. Base qualities were left out, and no much larger clone turns up one base away.

The clonotype comes from a woman aged 60-70 years with COVID-19, enrolled during active disease. The rearranged chain carries TRBV2 and TRBJ1-1, with an unclear D gene assignment. Sample: peripheral blood. The DNA reads as follows: TGTGCCAGCAGTGCGAGCCTTATGGACACTGAAGCTTTCTTT. Its amino acids are CASSASLMDTEAFF.